This T cell receptor beta chain was observed in a study of tumor and adjacent non-tumor tissue in lung cancer. This clonotype was counted at least ten times. The CDR3 totals 14 residues. V lost 0 bases, J lost 7 bases, and 4 bases stayed unmatched. Germline V lookup: CDR1 DFQATT, CDR2 SNEGSKA (reference sequence). TCRbeta libraries were built with three rounds of nested PCR, modified from ARM-PCR. TCRdb redid the calling of the multiplex PCR reads with MiXCR, one entry per CDR3 protein. The data hold about 200,000 distinct CDR3 sequences, with 70% to 75% observed a single time. RNA was extracted from bulk tissue without any cell sorting.

The chain links TRBV20-1 to TRBJ2-1, with 9 bases matching TRBD2. The sequencing sample was made of lung tumor tissue. The receptor was derived from a man aged 60 to 75 with non-small cell lung cancer. CDR3 nucleotide sequence: TGCAGTGCTAGAGAGGATAGCGGGAGAAATGAGCAGTTCTTC. Protein product: CSAREDSGRNEQFF.